The rows below give T cell receptor beta chains drawn from one sample of a study of beta chain features in type 1 diabetes. Method: immunoSEQ multiplex PCR; TCRdb's copy keeps in-frame clones and lacks some. The profile covers 150,000 or so clones, with 6.5% to 8.5% appearing a single time and more than 0.5% taken by the ten largest. The sequenced material came from central memory CD4+ T cells from blood. Receptors originate from a woman younger than 35 with type 1 diabetes. Both conserved end residues are part of each CDR3. D genes are given only for firm matches. Part of the rows lack a size; the others show once, few, many or a class for expanded clones.

cdr3_length: 13; clone_size: few; d_call: .; j_call: TRBJ2-5; v_call: TRBV2; cdr3_nt: TGTGCCACCCTCCAGGGGAGACAAGAGACCCAGTACTTC; cdr3_aa: CATLQGRQETQYF
cdr3_length: 15; clone_size: .; d_call: TRBD1; j_call: TRBJ2-7; v_call: TRBV9; cdr3_nt: TGTGCCAGCAGCGTAGGGGGGACAGATGCGGCTCGGCAGTACTTC; cdr3_aa: CASSVGGTDAARQYF
cdr3_length: 14; clone_size: .; d_call: .; j_call: TRBJ1-2; v_call: TRBV5-1; cdr3_nt: TGCGCCAGCAGCCCCGGAGAGAGCCACTATGGCTACACCTTC; cdr3_aa: CASSPGESHYGYTF
cdr3_length: 14; clone_size: .; d_call: .; j_call: TRBJ1-1; v_call: TRBV18; cdr3_nt: TGTGCCAGCTCACCGCAAGTACAGAACACTGAAGCTTTCTTT; cdr3_aa: CASSPQVQNTEAFF
cdr3_length: 14; clone_size: few; d_call: .; j_call: TRBJ2-1; v_call: TRBV27; cdr3_nt: TGTGCCAGCACAGTCCCAGGATCCTACAATGAGCAGTTCTTC; cdr3_aa: CASTVPGSYNEQFF
cdr3_length: 14; clone_size: .; d_call: TRBD1; j_call: TRBJ1-5; v_call: TRBV5-6; cdr3_nt: TGTGCCAGCAGCTCCGGGACAGTCAATCAGCCCCAGCATTTT; cdr3_aa: CASSSGTVNQPQHF
cdr3_length: 14; clone_size: .; d_call: TRBD2; j_call: TRBJ2-1; v_call: TRBV11-1; cdr3_nt: TGTGCCAGCGACCATAGCGGGAGGGCCAATGAGCAGTTCTTC; cdr3_aa: CASDHSGRANEQFF
cdr3_length: 16; clone_size: .; d_call: TRBD2; j_call: TRBJ2-5; v_call: TRBV5-1; cdr3_nt: TGCGCCAGCAGCTCTCTTGGAGCGGGAGGAGGGGAGACCCAGTACTTC; cdr3_aa: CASSSLGAGGGETQYF
cdr3_length: 13; clone_size: .; d_call: .; j_call: TRBJ2-3; v_call: TRBV11-3; cdr3_nt: TGTGCCAGCAGCCGCGGTGTTGGGGATACGCAGTATTTT; cdr3_aa: CASSRGVGDTQYF
cdr3_length: 13; clone_size: .; d_call: .; j_call: TRBJ1-1; v_call: TRBV12-5; cdr3_nt: TGTGCTAGTGCCCCGGGGGTGGGCACTGAAGCTTTCTTT; cdr3_aa: CASAPGVGTEAFF
cdr3_length: 14; clone_size: few; d_call: TRBD1; j_call: TRBJ2-7; v_call: TRBV30; cdr3_nt: TGTGCCTGGAGTCGACAGGGACGCTCCTACGAGCAGTACTTC; cdr3_aa: CAWSRQGRSYEQYF
cdr3_length: 14; clone_size: few; d_call: TRBD2; j_call: TRBJ2-2; v_call: TRBV28; cdr3_nt: TGTGCCAGCCTAGCGGGAGGGAACACCGGGGAGCTGTTTTTT; cdr3_aa: CASLAGGNTGELFF
cdr3_length: 13; clone_size: .; d_call: .; j_call: TRBJ1-5; v_call: TRBV2; cdr3_nt: TGTGCCAGCAGTGAACGGGGAAATCAGCCCCAGCATTTT; cdr3_aa: CASSERGNQPQHF
cdr3_length: 15; clone_size: .; d_call: .; j_call: TRBJ1-6; v_call: TRBV5-1; cdr3_nt: TGCGCCAGCAGCTTGGTCGGGGAGAGGAATTCACCCCTCCACTTT; cdr3_aa: CASSLVGERNSPLHF
cdr3_length: 14; clone_size: few; d_call: .; j_call: TRBJ2-1; v_call: TRBV4-3; cdr3_nt: TGCGCCAGCAGCCAAGATCCCAGGGCGCGGGGTCGGTTCTTC; cdr3_aa: CASSQDPRARGRFF
cdr3_length: 14; clone_size: .; d_call: .; j_call: TRBJ1-1; v_call: TRBV7-2; cdr3_nt: TGTGCCAGCAGCTTCAGGGGAGAAAACACTGAAGCTTTCTTT; cdr3_aa: CASSFRGENTEAFF
cdr3_length: 13; clone_size: .; d_call: .; j_call: TRBJ1-4; v_call: TRBV29-1; cdr3_nt: TGCAGCGTTGGGCCAGGGCAGGGGGAAAAACTGTTTTTT; cdr3_aa: CSVGPGQGEKLFF
cdr3_length: 13; clone_size: few; d_call: .; j_call: TRBJ2-5; v_call: TRBV6-5; cdr3_nt: TGTGCCATCAGTGAGGAGGGGGCAGAGACCCAGTACTTC; cdr3_aa: CAISEEGAETQYF
cdr3_length: 14; clone_size: .; d_call: .; j_call: TRBJ1-6; v_call: TRBV7-2; cdr3_nt: TGTGCCAGCAGCCCGCGTGGGGGGAATTCACCCCTCCACTTT; cdr3_aa: CASSPRGGNSPLHF
cdr3_length: 15; clone_size: .; d_call: TRBD1; j_call: TRBJ1-4; v_call: TRBV10-1; cdr3_nt: TGCGCCAGCAGTGCTCCGGGACAGGGGTTTGAAAAACTGTTTTTT; cdr3_aa: CASSAPGQGFEKLFF
cdr3_length: 13; clone_size: .; d_call: .; j_call: TRBJ1-5; v_call: TRBV5-6; cdr3_nt: TGTGCCAGCAGCTTGAACAGGGAGGGACCCCAGCATTTT; cdr3_aa: CASSLNREGPQHF
cdr3_length: 14; clone_size: .; d_call: .; j_call: TRBJ2-3; v_call: TRBV7-2; cdr3_nt: TGTGCCAGCAGCCCAGGGACTAGCACAGATACGCAGTATTTT; cdr3_aa: CASSPGTSTDTQYF
cdr3_length: 17; clone_size: few; d_call: .; j_call: TRBJ2-2; v_call: TRBV5-1; cdr3_nt: TGCGCCAGCAGCTTGCGAACAACGGGACTCAACACCGGGGAGCTGTTTTTT; cdr3_aa: CASSLRTTGLNTGELFF
cdr3_length: 18; clone_size: .; d_call: TRBD1; j_call: TRBJ2-6; v_call: TRBV4-3; cdr3_nt: TGCGCCAGCAGCCAAGGGGGACAGGGAATCTCTGGGGCCAACGTCCTGACTTTC; cdr3_aa: CASSQGGQGISGANVLTF
cdr3_length: 17; clone_size: few; d_call: .; j_call: TRBJ1-1; v_call: TRBV7-8; cdr3_nt: TGTGCCAGCAGCTTAGTTATGGGCCAAGTCGGGGGGACTGAAGCTTTCTTT; cdr3_aa: CASSLVMGQVGGTEAFF
cdr3_length: 14; clone_size: .; d_call: .; j_call: TRBJ1-2; v_call: TRBV10-3; cdr3_nt: TGTGCCATCAGTGGTGGGACGGGGGACTATGGCTACACCTTC; cdr3_aa: CAISGGTGDYGYTF
cdr3_length: 16; clone_size: once; d_call: .; j_call: TRBJ2-7; v_call: TRBV27; cdr3_nt: TGTGCCAGCAGCCGCGACAGTTCGGGACTCCCCTACGAGCAGTACTTC; cdr3_aa: CASSRDSSGLPYEQYF
cdr3_length: 16; clone_size: .; d_call: .; j_call: TRBJ1-5; v_call: TRBV4-1; cdr3_nt: TGCGCCAGCAGCCAAGATGGGACTTTAAGCAATCAGCCCCAGCATTTT; cdr3_aa: CASSQDGTLSNQPQHF
cdr3_length: 16; clone_size: few; d_call: TRBD1; j_call: TRBJ2-5; v_call: TRBV5-1; cdr3_nt: TGCGCCAGCAGCTCAACAGGGGGAATAGGTCAAGAGACCCAGTACTTC; cdr3_aa: CASSSTGGIGQETQYF
cdr3_length: 14; clone_size: few; d_call: TRBD2; j_call: TRBJ2-4; v_call: TRBV25-1; cdr3_nt: TGTGCCAGCAGTGAACCGGCGGGGGGGGACATTCAGTACTTC; cdr3_aa: CASSEPAGGDIQYF
cdr3_length: 14; clone_size: few; d_call: TRBD1; j_call: TRBJ1-5; v_call: TRBV7-9; cdr3_nt: TGTGCCAGCAGCGGGACAGGGGGGGTGCAGCCCCAGCATTTT; cdr3_aa: CASSGTGGVQPQHF
cdr3_length: 16; clone_size: .; d_call: TRBD1; j_call: TRBJ2-7; v_call: TRBV18; cdr3_nt: TGCGCCAGCTCCCTCTATGTTGGACAGGGTTCGGGCGAGCAGTACTTC; cdr3_aa: CASSLYVGQGSGEQYF
cdr3_length: 14; clone_size: few; d_call: TRBD2; j_call: TRBJ2-3; v_call: TRBV28; cdr3_nt: TGTGCCAGCAGTCCGACTAGCGGGATTTCCCAGGAGTATTTT; cdr3_aa: CASSPTSGISQEYF
cdr3_length: 13; clone_size: .; d_call: .; j_call: TRBJ1-5; v_call: TRBV7-2; cdr3_nt: TGTGCCAGCAGTCATTCCAGGGCTCAGCCCCAGCATTTT; cdr3_aa: CASSHSRAQPQHF
cdr3_length: 16; clone_size: few; d_call: .; j_call: TRBJ2-2; v_call: TRBV25-1; cdr3_nt: TGTGCCAGCAGTTCCTTCAACACACACAACACCGGGGAGCTGTTTTTT; cdr3_aa: CASSSFNTHNTGELFF
cdr3_length: 18; clone_size: .; d_call: .; j_call: TRBJ1-2; v_call: TRBV4-3; cdr3_nt: TGCGCCAGCAGCCCTCAAGCGGGGGCAGGGGTGGGCTCCTATGGCTACACCTTC; cdr3_aa: CASSPQAGAGVGSYGYTF
cdr3_length: 14; clone_size: .; d_call: .; j_call: TRBJ2-1; v_call: TRBV4-3; cdr3_nt: TGCGCCAGCAGCCAAGAGTTAGATTTTCGGGAGCAGTTCTTC; cdr3_aa: CASSQELDFREQFF
cdr3_length: 14; clone_size: .; d_call: TRBD2; j_call: TRBJ2-3; v_call: TRBV4-3; cdr3_nt: TGCGCCAGCAGCCAAGGGCGGACTAGCGGCGTGCAGTATTTT; cdr3_aa: CASSQGRTSGVQYF
cdr3_length: 14; clone_size: .; d_call: .; j_call: TRBJ1-1; v_call: TRBV2; cdr3_nt: TGTGCCAGCACCTCGGACACGGTGAACACTGAAGCTTTCTTT; cdr3_aa: CASTSDTVNTEAFF
cdr3_length: 15; clone_size: .; d_call: .; j_call: TRBJ1-5; v_call: TRBV6-6; cdr3_nt: TGTGCCAGCAGTTACGGAGTAATTAGCAATCAGCCCCAGCATTTT; cdr3_aa: CASSYGVISNQPQHF
cdr3_length: 14; clone_size: .; d_call: TRBD2; j_call: TRBJ2-5; v_call: TRBV7-8; cdr3_nt: TGTGCCAGCAGCTTAACCGGGACTAGCGGGTGGTGGTACTTC; cdr3_aa: CASSLTGTSGWWYF
cdr3_length: 15; clone_size: few; d_call: .; j_call: TRBJ1-5; v_call: TRBV4-1; cdr3_nt: TGCGCCAGCAGCCACGGACGGGGGGGGCCTCAGCCCCAGCATTTT; cdr3_aa: CASSHGRGGPQPQHF
cdr3_length: 13; clone_size: few; d_call: .; j_call: TRBJ2-7; v_call: TRBV7-6; cdr3_nt: TGTGCCAGCAGCAAACAACCAGGCAACGAGCAGTACTTC; cdr3_aa: CASSKQPGNEQYF
cdr3_length: 16; clone_size: few; d_call: TRBD2; j_call: TRBJ2-5; v_call: TRBV2; cdr3_nt: TGTGCCAGCAACCTACGACTAGCGGAGAGCCAAGAGACCCAGTACTTC; cdr3_aa: CASNLRLAESQETQYF
cdr3_length: 15; clone_size: few; d_call: .; j_call: TRBJ1-1; v_call: TRBV27; cdr3_nt: TGTGCCAGCAGTTTAATACCAAGCTTGAACACTGAAGCTTTCTTT; cdr3_aa: CASSLIPSLNTEAFF